Described below is a single T cell receptor (beta chain) sequence and its context. Profiling relied on immunoSEQ multiplex PCR, and the TCRdb table lists in-frame clones only, not all of them. The profile shows around 110,000 clones, roughly 85% of them singletons. This sample is drawn from a study of T cell responses to AZD1222 COVID-19 vaccine. Germline V gene lookup returns CDR1 SGDLS and CDR2 YYNGEE. The V segment lost 2 bases and the J segment 3 bases; nucleotides outside the gene matches: 8. The CDR3 length is 16 residues. The chain has TRBV9 and TRBJ2-3; 8 bases line up with TRBD2. The receptor was isolated from an adult in good health. The starting material was peripheral blood, obtained on day 0 of MenACWY control vaccination. Here the CDR3 DNA reads TGTGCCAGCAGCGTCGGAGCGGGGGCGAGTACAGATACGCAGTATTTT. Translated: CASSVGAGASTDTQYF.